This passage covers 5 T cell receptor beta chains from one sample sequenced in a study of OX40 agonist ivuxolimab in advanced cancers. The repertoire was sequenced with immunoSEQ multiplex PCR; TCRdb's copy has only in-frame clones and lacks some. The sample comprises tens of thousands of clones, nearly 80% of which are singletons, and approximately 2.3% rests with the top ten. The sequencing used CD4+ or CD8+ T cells sorted from blood, collected in a trial of the OX40 agonist ivuxolimab. These receptors were obtained from an adult with an advanced solid tumor such as melanoma, head and neck, liver or kidney cancer.

The V call is TRBV11-3, the J call TRBJ1-5; 12 nucleotides line up with TRBD1. J gave up 2 bases and V 2 bases, and 10 bases lay outside the gene matches. Germline loops: CDR1 SGHNT, CDR2 YENEEA. The CDR3 is 19 residues long. CDR3 nucleotide sequence: TGTGCCAGCAGCTTATCCCCGGGACAGGGGGCATCGGGCAATCAGCCCCAGCATTTT. Protein product: CASSLSPGQGASGNQPQHF.

V and J are TRBV27 and TRBJ1-4; D is undetermined. Germline assignment: CDR1 MNHEY and CDR2 SMNVEV (reference sequence). Trimming stripped 6 bases from V and 3 bases from J, with 14 bases between. The CDR3 has 15 residues. For the CDR3, the DNA is TGTGCCAGCAGCCCCTGGGAAAATCCTAATGAAAAACTGTTTTTT. This translates into CASSPWENPNEKLFF.

The chain combines TRBV4-1 with TRBJ2-5; the match to TRBD2 covers 11 bases. V gave up 2 bases and J gave up 5 bases; unmatched junction bases: 10. Germline assignment: CDR1 MGHRA and CDR2 YSYEKL. This CDR3 has 17 amino acids. CDR3: CASSQHTSGRIGETQYF. The CDR3 region has the DNA TGCGCCAGCAGCCAACATACTAGCGGGAGAATCGGCGAGACCCAGTACTTC.

This chain connects TRBV4-1 to TRBJ2-5, with a weak D call TRBD1 (6 bases). V was shortened by 4 bases and J by 11 bases, with 23 bases between the two germline ends. Germline CDR1 MGHRA, CDR2 YSYEKL. The CDR3 extends over 15 amino acids. CDR3: CASSPTPGTLRMQYF. CDR3 bases: TGCGCCAGCAGCCCCACCCCCGGGACACTTAGGATGCAGTACTTC.

The chain combines TRBV5-1 with TRBJ2-1, with 12 bases identical to TRBD2. The J segment lost 10 bases and the V segment lost 1 base, leaving 3 bases of the junction unmatched. Germline V gives CDR1 SGHRS, CDR2 YFSETQ. The CDR3 totals 14 residues. CDR3 in amino acids: CASSLRLAGEEQFF. For the CDR3, the DNA is TGCGCCAGCAGCTTGAGACTAGCGGGGGAAGAGCAGTTCTTC.